The clone carrying this T cell receptor beta chain was recorded many times. Its antigen is still unknown. This sample stems from a study of T cells in Graves' hyperthyroidism and ophthalmopathy. Study observations and caveats: Blood also carried most thyroid clonotypes expanded above 0.001.

TCR beta CDR3 regions were amplified from RNA transcripts. A set of HTBI primers served as the primers for a first-round RT-PCR of the TCR CDR3. TCRdb ran MiXCR on the multiplex PCR reads and lists one entry per CDR3 protein. The table includes around 450,000 distinct CDR3 sequences, roughly 13% detected once. Germline V CDR1 and CDR2: MDHEN, SYDVKM. The CDR3 has 11 residues. V shed 6 bases and J shed 14 bases, with 13 bases lying between them. The chain combines TRBV28 with TRBJ2-2; maybe TRBD2 (5 bases). The clonotype originates from a woman under 30 with Graves' hyperthyroidism. What was sequenced was blood. CDR3 DNA sequence: TGTGCCAGCAGCGCACCGGGGAAACTGTTTTTT. Translated: CASSAPGKLFF.